What follows is one T cell receptor (beta chain) and its context. This receptor's antigen is unknown. Per-base qualities were not stored, and no clone one base away is much larger. This record belongs to a study of beta chain features in type 1 diabetes listed by TCRdb under 2018. About the study as a whole: No differences in mean age, gender distribution, total cell number or subset yield were found between patients and healthy donors. A total of some 100,000,000 sorted cells were examined across all samples, and a strong correlation was observed between cell number per subset and RNA yield. The study compared TCRB repertoires of sorted circulating CD4+ T cell subsets between recently diagnosed type 1 diabetes patients and matched healthy donors. Regulatory and stem cell-like memory subsets were obtained from only 8 patients and about eight healthy donors, while naive and central memory subsets were obtained from all 30 or so donors.

Findings and caveats that apply to the study as a whole: PCR may preferentially amplify shorter templates, but because patient and control samples were amplified and corrected together, any resulting skew would affect both groups equally. Type 1 diabetes patients showed a moderate but significant shortening of TCRB CDR3 length in all four CD4+ subsets. Naive, central memory and regulatory TCRB repertoires appeared more similar among patients than among healthy donors. Because cDNA was sequenced instead of genomic DNA, highly expressing activated cells could be over-represented, though the groups showed no difference in activation or CD3 levels. HLA sub-analyses involved small numbers of individuals, so any influence of HLA type on TCRB rearrangement remained unresolved. At VDJ recombination sites, patients with type 1 diabetes made fewer insertions and deleted more nucleotides, a pattern implying thymic rearrangement abnormalities.

The entire isolated RNA was reverse transcribed using the High Capacity cDNA Reverse Transcription Kit, and thus expressed TCRB transcripts were sequenced. Deep immunoSEQ sequencing was performed on naive, central memory and regulatory T cell samples, with an average of about 4 million total reads per sample. After sorted cells were lysed in RLT buffer, RNA was extracted with DNase-treated RNeasy Micro or Mini kits, with the choice depending on cell number. Each cell subset was processed on its own to prevent cross-contamination, while patient and healthy donor samples were processed together. TCRB sequences were amplified from cDNA with the immunoSEQ multiplex PCR, producing 87-bp fragments spanning the CDR3 region. Amplicons were sequenced on the Illumina HiSeq platform. Per the original workflow: PCR bias was corrected computationally using synthetic template baselines, and reads within Hamming distance 2 were collapsed, with unmergeable singletons discarded. Reads were aligned against IMGT to assign V, D and J genes, CDR3 length and insertions or deletions at six rearrangement sites. Within each subset, clonotype counts were normalized to sorted cell number, and only after that were true diversity and Gini coefficients computed with the tcR R package. Repertoire sharing was quantified using the overlap coefficient calculated on TCRB nucleotide sequences. Out-of-frame TCRB sequences from naive cells were analyzed to stand in for the pre-selection repertoire. Drawn from immuneACCESS, this table holds only the in-frame rearrangements with V and J called that TCRdb kept. Clones are partly lost; checked studies trace under half to an unresolved V gene and leave the rest unexplained. The DNA gave D and trimming, while V, J and clone size come from that table. Recorded for this sample are approximately 250,000 clones; under 20% of them occurred a single time. Together, the top ten hold approximately 0.086% of the sample.

Each donor gave one peripheral blood draw, approximately 110 mL on average, collected into heparinised tubes. A BD FACSAria II and a panel including CD45RO, CCR7, CD25, CD127, CD95 and CD27 were used to sort naive, central memory, regulatory and stem cell-like memory CD4+ T cells. Purity was above 95% for every sorted population. Right away, PBMCs were isolated by Lymphoprep density gradient centrifugation and were stained directly, with no culture step. So that batch effects would be minimized, each experiment stained and sorted samples in pairs, pairing one healthy donor with one patient. From the germline V gene, CDR1 is SGHRS and CDR2 is YFSETQ. The CDR3, cysteine through phenylalanine, is 14 amino acids long. The DNA shown is the 42-base CDR3, in frame from base 1. For this chain, trimming is 4 bases at the V end and 2 bases at the J end, and the number of junction bases without a gene match is 4.

This receptor was taken from a man in his thirties or forties with type 1 diabetes. Sequencing input: naive CD4+ T cells from blood. The cell subset or site label, read with the paper, signifies: true naive CD4+ T cells. The rearranged segments are TRBV5-1 and TRBJ1-2, and TRBD1 aligns with 8 junction nucleotides. The sequenced DNA is TGCGCCAGCAGCCCGACAGGGGCAAACTATGGCTACACCTTC. It encodes CASSPTGANYGYTF. With the rest looked up from the reference TRBV5-1 and TRBJ1-2 genes rather than sequenced, the full variable domain is KAGVTQTPRYLIKTRGQQVTLSCSPISGHRSVSWYQQTPGQGLQFLFEYFSETQRNKGNFPGRFSGRQFSNSRSEMNVSTLELGDSALYLCASSPTGANYGYTFGSGTRLTVV.